This TCR beta chain was identified in a study of identical twins. Study results and caveats: Conclusions relied on cross-sectional statistical analysis, not following the same donors.

Template switching added a universal primer site; cDNA carried unique molecular identifiers. MiXCR, applied by TCRdb to the 5' RACE reads, yields one record per CDR3 protein. Among about 900,000 distinct CDR3 sequences listed, roughly 12% were seen once. CDR3 size: 14 residues. Trimming took off 8 bases at V and 5 bases at J, with 16 bases between the two ends. Per the germline V gene, CDR1 is SEHNR and CDR2 is FQNEAQ (reference sequence). This clonotype came up a few times. Its antigen is undetermined. These sequences were also reported in another study, on yellow fever vaccine responses in identical twins.

The genes are TRBV7-9 and TRBJ2-1, with D perhaps TRBD2 (5 bases). The receptor comes from a woman between 18 and 29 years old in good health. The sample was PBMCs. This chain's CDR3 is CASHKTGLDNEQFF. The CDR3 nucleotides are TGTGCCAGCCATAAAACTGGACTCGACAATGAGCAGTTCTTC.